This is a list of T cell receptor beta chains from one sample in a study of blood T cell repertoires in COVID-19. TCRdb keeps only in-frame clones here, not all; method: immunoSEQ multiplex PCR. Here the sample spans about 170,000 clones, approximately 81% being singletons. Sequences were obtained from peripheral blood. These receptors were taken from an older woman with COVID-19, enrolled during active disease. Both conserved end residues are part of each CDR3. D genes are given only for firm matches. Some rows have no size entry. The others give once, few or many, or a class for an expanded clone.

d_call: -; j_call: TRBJ2-1; v_call: TRBV19; clone_size: -; cdr3_aa: CASSIMGGAYNEQFF; cdr3_nt: TGTGCCAGTAGTATCATGGGGGGAGCCTACAATGAGCAGTTCTTC
d_call: -; j_call: TRBJ2-5; v_call: TRBV24-1; clone_size: -; cdr3_aa: CATSDFRQGIGETQYF; cdr3_nt: TGTGCCACCAGTGATTTTCGTCAGGGTATCGGCGAGACCCAGTACTTC
d_call: TRBD1; j_call: TRBJ2-5; v_call: TRBV23-1; clone_size: -; cdr3_aa: CASSLLLKRTGKEETQYF; cdr3_nt: TGCGCCAGCAGTCTCCTCCTTAAACGGACAGGGAAGGAAGAGACCCAGTACTTC
d_call: TRBD2; j_call: TRBJ2-1; v_call: TRBV19; clone_size: -; cdr3_aa: CASTGRSGRGNEQFF; cdr3_nt: TGTGCCAGTACAGGGAGGAGCGGGAGAGGGAATGAGCAGTTCTTC
d_call: -; j_call: TRBJ2-2; v_call: TRBV28; clone_size: -; cdr3_aa: CASSYRNTGELFF; cdr3_nt: TGTGCCAGCAGTTACAGGAACACCGGGGAGCTGTTTTTT
d_call: -; j_call: TRBJ2-3; v_call: TRBV24-1; clone_size: -; cdr3_aa: CATGDTTDTQYF; cdr3_nt: TGTGCCACCGGGGACACCACAGATACGCAGTATTTT
d_call: -; j_call: TRBJ1-1; v_call: TRBV18; clone_size: many; cdr3_aa: CASSPTGKEAFF; cdr3_nt: TGTGCCAGCTCACCAACAGGGAAAGAAGCTTTCTTT
d_call: TRBD2; j_call: TRBJ2-1; v_call: TRBV10-2; clone_size: few; cdr3_aa: CASRSSGGNNEQFF; cdr3_nt: TGCGCCAGCAGATCAAGCGGGGGCAACAATGAGCAGTTCTTC
d_call: TRBD1; j_call: TRBJ1-2; v_call: TRBV28; clone_size: -; cdr3_aa: CASSDGDRGNYGYTF; cdr3_nt: TGTGCCAGCAGCGATGGGGACAGGGGGAACTATGGCTACACCTTC
d_call: TRBD1; j_call: TRBJ1-2; v_call: TRBV19; clone_size: -; cdr3_aa: CASSNRPGQNLNYGYTF; cdr3_nt: TGTGCCAGTAGCAATCGACCGGGACAGAATTTAAACTATGGCTACACCTTC
d_call: -; j_call: TRBJ2-5; v_call: TRBV5-1; clone_size: -; cdr3_aa: CASSLSSSGQKTQYF; cdr3_nt: TGCGCCAGCAGCTTGAGCTCCAGCGGGCAAAAGACCCAGTACTTC
d_call: TRBD1; j_call: TRBJ1-2; v_call: TRBV6-1; clone_size: few; cdr3_aa: CASSEGQGAGYVYGYTF; cdr3_nt: TGTGCCAGCAGTGAAGGCCAGGGGGCCGGCTATGTCTATGGCTACACCTTC
d_call: -; j_call: TRBJ1-6; v_call: TRBV6-1; clone_size: -; cdr3_aa: CASSESGRVGSPLHF; cdr3_nt: TGTGCCAGCAGTGAATCTGGCAGGGTGGGTTCACCCCTCCACTTT
d_call: -; j_call: TRBJ1-1; v_call: TRBV6-5; clone_size: few; cdr3_aa: CASSYWSRGKTEAFF; cdr3_nt: TGTGCCAGCAGTTACTGGTCCAGGGGAAAGACTGAAGCTTTCTTT
d_call: -; j_call: TRBJ1-1; v_call: TRBV7-9; clone_size: -; cdr3_aa: CASSTTTPNTEAFF; cdr3_nt: TGTGCCAGCAGCACAACGACACCGAACACTGAAGCTTTCTTT
d_call: -; j_call: TRBJ2-3; v_call: TRBV18; clone_size: -; cdr3_aa: CASSPPVTGVTDTQYF; cdr3_nt: TGTGCCAGCTCACCACCAGTTACGGGAGTAACAGATACGCAGTATTTT
d_call: TRBD1; j_call: TRBJ1-2; v_call: TRBV5-4; clone_size: few; cdr3_aa: CASSFGQGNYGYTF; cdr3_nt: TGTGCCAGCAGCTTTGGACAGGGAAACTATGGCTACACCTTC
d_call: TRBD1; j_call: TRBJ1-1; v_call: TRBV7-2; clone_size: -; cdr3_aa: CASSLSRGTGKEAFF; cdr3_nt: TGTGCCAGCAGCTTATCTCGGGGGACAGGAAAAGAAGCTTTCTTT
d_call: -; j_call: TRBJ2-7; v_call: TRBV11-2; clone_size: -; cdr3_aa: CASSSDWGGEQYF; cdr3_nt: TGTGCCAGCAGCTCAGATTGGGGCGGCGAGCAGTACTTC
d_call: TRBD1; j_call: TRBJ2-7; v_call: TRBV30; clone_size: -; cdr3_aa: CAWSPTGDRYEQYF; cdr3_nt: TGTGCCTGGAGTCCGACAGGGGATCGCTACGAGCAGTACTTC
d_call: TRBD1; j_call: TRBJ1-1; v_call: TRBV4-1; clone_size: few; cdr3_aa: CASSQTGNKNTEAFF; cdr3_nt: TGCGCCAGCAGCCAGACAGGGAACAAGAACACTGAAGCTTTCTTT
d_call: TRBD2; j_call: TRBJ2-1; v_call: TRBV4-2; clone_size: -; cdr3_aa: CASSHEVAGAYNEQFF; cdr3_nt: TGTGCCAGCAGCCATGAGGTAGCGGGAGCCTACAATGAGCAGTTCTTC
d_call: -; j_call: TRBJ2-7; v_call: TRBV3-1/TRBV3-2; clone_size: once; cdr3_aa: CASSQGDSSYEQYF; cdr3_nt: TGTGCCAGCAGCCAAGGCGACAGCTCCTACGAGCAGTACTTC
d_call: -; j_call: TRBJ1-1; v_call: TRBV12-5; clone_size: few; cdr3_aa: CASGSTVVAFF; cdr3_nt: TGTGCTAGTGGTTCAACAGTCGTAGCTTTCTTT
d_call: TRBD2; j_call: TRBJ2-7; v_call: TRBV28; clone_size: -; cdr3_aa: CASTPGGSYEQYF; cdr3_nt: TGTGCCAGCACCCCGGGGGGATCCTACGAGCAGTACTTC
d_call: TRBD2; j_call: TRBJ2-5; v_call: TRBV2; clone_size: -; cdr3_aa: CASSGTSGDETQYF; cdr3_nt: TGTGCCAGCAGTGGGACTAGCGGGGACGAGACCCAGTACTTC
d_call: TRBD1; j_call: TRBJ2-7; v_call: TRBV27; clone_size: -; cdr3_aa: CASGVITNYRGPYEQYF; cdr3_nt: TGTGCCAGCGGAGTAATTACCAACTACAGGGGTCCCTACGAGCAGTACTTC
d_call: -; j_call: TRBJ1-4; v_call: TRBV15; clone_size: once; cdr3_aa: CATSRDEGGREKLFF; cdr3_nt: TGTGCCACCAGCAGAGATGAAGGGGGACGCGAAAAACTGTTTTTT
d_call: -; j_call: TRBJ2-1; v_call: TRBV7-3; clone_size: -; cdr3_aa: CASTAYDSPREQFF; cdr3_nt: TGTGCCAGCACCGCTTACGACAGCCCTAGGGAGCAGTTCTTC
d_call: TRBD1; j_call: TRBJ1-5; v_call: TRBV30; clone_size: -; cdr3_aa: CAWKSGQGNQPQHF; cdr3_nt: TGTGCCTGGAAGTCCGGACAGGGCAATCAGCCCCAGCATTTT
d_call: -; j_call: TRBJ1-5; v_call: TRBV7-2; clone_size: -; cdr3_aa: CASSDRGGPNQPQHF; cdr3_nt: TGTGCCAGCAGCGACCGTGGAGGGCCGAATCAGCCCCAGCATTTT
d_call: -; j_call: TRBJ1-1; v_call: TRBV18; clone_size: -; cdr3_aa: CASSASRSNTEAFF; cdr3_nt: TGTGCCAGCTCAGCCTCTAGGTCGAACACTGAAGCTTTCTTT
d_call: TRBD2; j_call: TRBJ2-5; v_call: TRBV3-1/TRBV3-2; clone_size: -; cdr3_aa: CASSQASGGAEETQYF; cdr3_nt: TGTGCCAGCAGCCAGGCTAGCGGGGGGGCCGAAGAGACCCAGTACTTC
d_call: -; j_call: TRBJ1-4; v_call: TRBV10-3; clone_size: -; cdr3_aa: CAIRGLSSEKLFF; cdr3_nt: TGTGCCATCAGGGGACTAAGCTCTGAAAAACTGTTTTTT
d_call: -; j_call: TRBJ1-2; v_call: TRBV6-5; clone_size: -; cdr3_aa: CASSYKTGRNYGYTF; cdr3_nt: TGTGCCAGCAGTTACAAGACAGGCCGGAACTATGGCTACACCTTC
d_call: -; j_call: TRBJ1-4; v_call: TRBV11-2; clone_size: -; cdr3_aa: CASSRQTSGGEKLFF; cdr3_nt: TGTGCCAGCAGCCGTCAGACGAGTGGAGGCGAAAAACTGTTTTTT
d_call: TRBD1; j_call: TRBJ1-2; v_call: TRBV19; clone_size: -; cdr3_aa: CASHPAGTGPQYNYGYTF; cdr3_nt: TGTGCCAGCCACCCCGCCGGGACAGGCCCCCAATATAACTATGGCTACACCTTC
d_call: TRBD1; j_call: TRBJ1-1; v_call: TRBV3-1/TRBV3-2; clone_size: -; cdr3_aa: CASSAGQGGTEAFF; cdr3_nt: TGTGCCAGCAGCGCAGGACAGGGCGGCACTGAAGCTTTCTTT
d_call: -; j_call: TRBJ2-7; v_call: TRBV18; clone_size: -; cdr3_aa: CASSPMGLDEQYF; cdr3_nt: TGTGCCAGCTCACCGATGGGGCTGGACGAGCAGTACTTC
d_call: -; j_call: TRBJ2-4; v_call: TRBV28; clone_size: -; cdr3_aa: CASSSDGLDQYF; cdr3_nt: TGTGCCAGCAGTTCGGACGGACTTGATCAGTACTTC
d_call: TRBD1; j_call: TRBJ1-3; v_call: TRBV28; clone_size: -; cdr3_aa: CASSSRTGASGNTIYF; cdr3_nt: TGTGCCAGCAGTTCCCGGACAGGAGCCTCTGGAAACACCATATATTTT
d_call: TRBD1; j_call: TRBJ1-1; v_call: TRBV7-9; clone_size: -; cdr3_aa: CASSLGRGPEAFF; cdr3_nt: TGTGCCAGCAGCTTAGGTAGGGGGCCTGAAGCTTTCTTT
d_call: -; j_call: TRBJ1-1; v_call: TRBV5-1; clone_size: -; cdr3_aa: CASSSDGAGEAFF; cdr3_nt: TGCGCCAGCAGCTCCGACGGAGCCGGGGAAGCTTTCTTT
d_call: -; j_call: TRBJ1-2; v_call: TRBV28; clone_size: -; cdr3_aa: CASSKIRQNSNYGYTF; cdr3_nt: TGTGCCAGCAGCAAGATTAGACAGAATTCTAACTATGGCTACACCTTC
d_call: -; j_call: TRBJ2-1; v_call: TRBV5-1; clone_size: -; cdr3_aa: CASKTLNPGGAYNEQFF; cdr3_nt: TGCGCCAGCAAGACCTTAAACCCGGGGGGCGCTTACAATGAGCAGTTCTTC
d_call: TRBD1; j_call: TRBJ1-5; v_call: TRBV28; clone_size: -; cdr3_aa: CASSPADRTQPQHF; cdr3_nt: TGTGCCAGCAGTCCTGCGGACAGGACCCAGCCCCAGCATTTT
d_call: -; j_call: TRBJ1-6; v_call: TRBV6-1; clone_size: -; cdr3_aa: CASSDIVGLRKDSPLHF; cdr3_nt: TGTGCCAGCAGTGATATAGTAGGACTGCGGAAAGATTCACCCCTCCACTTT
d_call: -; j_call: TRBJ2-7; v_call: TRBV5-4; clone_size: -; cdr3_aa: CASSFTGIYEQYF; cdr3_nt: TGTGCCAGCAGCTTTACGGGGATCTACGAGCAGTACTTC
d_call: TRBD1; j_call: TRBJ2-7; v_call: TRBV6-5; clone_size: -; cdr3_aa: CASSRDRSYEQYF; cdr3_nt: TGTGCCAGCAGCCGGGACAGAAGCTACGAGCAGTACTTC
d_call: -; j_call: TRBJ1-6; v_call: TRBV6-5; clone_size: -; cdr3_aa: CASSQRTINSPLHF; cdr3_nt: TGTGCCAGCAGTCAGAGGACAATTAATTCACCCCTCCACTTT
d_call: -; j_call: TRBJ1-1; v_call: TRBV6-5; clone_size: once; cdr3_aa: CASGGRDWEAFF; cdr3_nt: TGTGCCAGCGGCGGGAGAGATTGGGAAGCTTTCTTT
d_call: TRBD1; j_call: TRBJ2-1; v_call: TRBV5-4; clone_size: many; cdr3_aa: CASSLGTGKNEQFF; cdr3_nt: TGTGCCAGCAGCTTGGGGACAGGGAAAAATGAGCAGTTCTTC
d_call: -; j_call: TRBJ1-1; v_call: TRBV29-1; clone_size: -; cdr3_aa: CSVYRLRGNTEAFF; cdr3_nt: TGCAGCGTTTACCGCCTCAGGGGGAACACTGAAGCTTTCTTT
d_call: -; j_call: TRBJ2-3; v_call: TRBV30; clone_size: once; cdr3_aa: CAWSPGRDTQYF; cdr3_nt: TGTGCCTGGAGTCCCGGTCGAGATACGCAGTATTTT
d_call: -; j_call: TRBJ2-1; v_call: TRBV15; clone_size: once; cdr3_aa: CATSRDTSWLAPNNEQFF; cdr3_nt: TGTGCCACCAGCAGAGACACGTCGTGGCTAGCGCCTAACAATGAGCAGTTCTTC
d_call: -; j_call: TRBJ2-1; v_call: TRBV29-1; clone_size: -; cdr3_aa: CSVANNEQFF; cdr3_nt: TGCAGCGTTGCCAACAATGAGCAGTTCTTC
d_call: -; j_call: TRBJ2-3; v_call: TRBV12-5; clone_size: -; cdr3_aa: CASGATLAPDTQYF; cdr3_nt: TGTGCTAGTGGCGCTACCTTAGCGCCAGATACGCAGTATTTT
d_call: -; j_call: TRBJ1-2; v_call: TRBV6-5; clone_size: -; cdr3_aa: CASSPRANYGYTF; cdr3_nt: TGTGCCAGCAGCCCCAGGGCTAACTATGGCTACACCTTC
d_call: TRBD1; j_call: TRBJ1-2; v_call: TRBV5-6; clone_size: -; cdr3_aa: CASSLTGDGGYTF; cdr3_nt: TGTGCCAGCAGCTTGACAGGGGACGGCGGCTACACCTTC